This T cell receptor (beta chain) was sequenced during a study of shared clonotypes between healthy human individuals. About the study: Sampling drew on donors who were two women and three men aged 18 to 49.

Sequenced by immunoSEQ multiplex PCR; TCRdb stores in-frame clones only, minus some. This sample has approximately 2,200,000 clones; just over 90% occur once, and the top ten carry approximately 1.7%. Naive CD8 isolation took CD45RO-negative cells positively selected for CCR7 and excluded terminally differentiated effector memory CD45RA+ cells. The sample holds one count of this clone. What it binds is not known. Study results and caveats: For sorted subsets, rarefaction showed incomplete sequencing despite large depth. Estimated richness was generally greater in naive than memory subsets.

V lost 0 bases and J lost 9, with 19 bases in between. Germline values: CDR1 SGHDT, CDR2 YYEEEE. CDR3 size: 17 residues. The clonotype originates from a man between 18 and 35 years old in good health. Some clones in this sample may be carry-over from other donors' samples. Sequencing was performed on naive CD8+ T cells from PBMCs. The V call is TRBV5-6, the J call TRBJ1-6; D unresolved. The CDR3 here is CASSLESPEGIGSPLHF. The CDR3, as DNA: TGTGCCAGCAGCTTGGAATCCCCTGAGGGCATAGGTTCACCCCTCCACTTT.